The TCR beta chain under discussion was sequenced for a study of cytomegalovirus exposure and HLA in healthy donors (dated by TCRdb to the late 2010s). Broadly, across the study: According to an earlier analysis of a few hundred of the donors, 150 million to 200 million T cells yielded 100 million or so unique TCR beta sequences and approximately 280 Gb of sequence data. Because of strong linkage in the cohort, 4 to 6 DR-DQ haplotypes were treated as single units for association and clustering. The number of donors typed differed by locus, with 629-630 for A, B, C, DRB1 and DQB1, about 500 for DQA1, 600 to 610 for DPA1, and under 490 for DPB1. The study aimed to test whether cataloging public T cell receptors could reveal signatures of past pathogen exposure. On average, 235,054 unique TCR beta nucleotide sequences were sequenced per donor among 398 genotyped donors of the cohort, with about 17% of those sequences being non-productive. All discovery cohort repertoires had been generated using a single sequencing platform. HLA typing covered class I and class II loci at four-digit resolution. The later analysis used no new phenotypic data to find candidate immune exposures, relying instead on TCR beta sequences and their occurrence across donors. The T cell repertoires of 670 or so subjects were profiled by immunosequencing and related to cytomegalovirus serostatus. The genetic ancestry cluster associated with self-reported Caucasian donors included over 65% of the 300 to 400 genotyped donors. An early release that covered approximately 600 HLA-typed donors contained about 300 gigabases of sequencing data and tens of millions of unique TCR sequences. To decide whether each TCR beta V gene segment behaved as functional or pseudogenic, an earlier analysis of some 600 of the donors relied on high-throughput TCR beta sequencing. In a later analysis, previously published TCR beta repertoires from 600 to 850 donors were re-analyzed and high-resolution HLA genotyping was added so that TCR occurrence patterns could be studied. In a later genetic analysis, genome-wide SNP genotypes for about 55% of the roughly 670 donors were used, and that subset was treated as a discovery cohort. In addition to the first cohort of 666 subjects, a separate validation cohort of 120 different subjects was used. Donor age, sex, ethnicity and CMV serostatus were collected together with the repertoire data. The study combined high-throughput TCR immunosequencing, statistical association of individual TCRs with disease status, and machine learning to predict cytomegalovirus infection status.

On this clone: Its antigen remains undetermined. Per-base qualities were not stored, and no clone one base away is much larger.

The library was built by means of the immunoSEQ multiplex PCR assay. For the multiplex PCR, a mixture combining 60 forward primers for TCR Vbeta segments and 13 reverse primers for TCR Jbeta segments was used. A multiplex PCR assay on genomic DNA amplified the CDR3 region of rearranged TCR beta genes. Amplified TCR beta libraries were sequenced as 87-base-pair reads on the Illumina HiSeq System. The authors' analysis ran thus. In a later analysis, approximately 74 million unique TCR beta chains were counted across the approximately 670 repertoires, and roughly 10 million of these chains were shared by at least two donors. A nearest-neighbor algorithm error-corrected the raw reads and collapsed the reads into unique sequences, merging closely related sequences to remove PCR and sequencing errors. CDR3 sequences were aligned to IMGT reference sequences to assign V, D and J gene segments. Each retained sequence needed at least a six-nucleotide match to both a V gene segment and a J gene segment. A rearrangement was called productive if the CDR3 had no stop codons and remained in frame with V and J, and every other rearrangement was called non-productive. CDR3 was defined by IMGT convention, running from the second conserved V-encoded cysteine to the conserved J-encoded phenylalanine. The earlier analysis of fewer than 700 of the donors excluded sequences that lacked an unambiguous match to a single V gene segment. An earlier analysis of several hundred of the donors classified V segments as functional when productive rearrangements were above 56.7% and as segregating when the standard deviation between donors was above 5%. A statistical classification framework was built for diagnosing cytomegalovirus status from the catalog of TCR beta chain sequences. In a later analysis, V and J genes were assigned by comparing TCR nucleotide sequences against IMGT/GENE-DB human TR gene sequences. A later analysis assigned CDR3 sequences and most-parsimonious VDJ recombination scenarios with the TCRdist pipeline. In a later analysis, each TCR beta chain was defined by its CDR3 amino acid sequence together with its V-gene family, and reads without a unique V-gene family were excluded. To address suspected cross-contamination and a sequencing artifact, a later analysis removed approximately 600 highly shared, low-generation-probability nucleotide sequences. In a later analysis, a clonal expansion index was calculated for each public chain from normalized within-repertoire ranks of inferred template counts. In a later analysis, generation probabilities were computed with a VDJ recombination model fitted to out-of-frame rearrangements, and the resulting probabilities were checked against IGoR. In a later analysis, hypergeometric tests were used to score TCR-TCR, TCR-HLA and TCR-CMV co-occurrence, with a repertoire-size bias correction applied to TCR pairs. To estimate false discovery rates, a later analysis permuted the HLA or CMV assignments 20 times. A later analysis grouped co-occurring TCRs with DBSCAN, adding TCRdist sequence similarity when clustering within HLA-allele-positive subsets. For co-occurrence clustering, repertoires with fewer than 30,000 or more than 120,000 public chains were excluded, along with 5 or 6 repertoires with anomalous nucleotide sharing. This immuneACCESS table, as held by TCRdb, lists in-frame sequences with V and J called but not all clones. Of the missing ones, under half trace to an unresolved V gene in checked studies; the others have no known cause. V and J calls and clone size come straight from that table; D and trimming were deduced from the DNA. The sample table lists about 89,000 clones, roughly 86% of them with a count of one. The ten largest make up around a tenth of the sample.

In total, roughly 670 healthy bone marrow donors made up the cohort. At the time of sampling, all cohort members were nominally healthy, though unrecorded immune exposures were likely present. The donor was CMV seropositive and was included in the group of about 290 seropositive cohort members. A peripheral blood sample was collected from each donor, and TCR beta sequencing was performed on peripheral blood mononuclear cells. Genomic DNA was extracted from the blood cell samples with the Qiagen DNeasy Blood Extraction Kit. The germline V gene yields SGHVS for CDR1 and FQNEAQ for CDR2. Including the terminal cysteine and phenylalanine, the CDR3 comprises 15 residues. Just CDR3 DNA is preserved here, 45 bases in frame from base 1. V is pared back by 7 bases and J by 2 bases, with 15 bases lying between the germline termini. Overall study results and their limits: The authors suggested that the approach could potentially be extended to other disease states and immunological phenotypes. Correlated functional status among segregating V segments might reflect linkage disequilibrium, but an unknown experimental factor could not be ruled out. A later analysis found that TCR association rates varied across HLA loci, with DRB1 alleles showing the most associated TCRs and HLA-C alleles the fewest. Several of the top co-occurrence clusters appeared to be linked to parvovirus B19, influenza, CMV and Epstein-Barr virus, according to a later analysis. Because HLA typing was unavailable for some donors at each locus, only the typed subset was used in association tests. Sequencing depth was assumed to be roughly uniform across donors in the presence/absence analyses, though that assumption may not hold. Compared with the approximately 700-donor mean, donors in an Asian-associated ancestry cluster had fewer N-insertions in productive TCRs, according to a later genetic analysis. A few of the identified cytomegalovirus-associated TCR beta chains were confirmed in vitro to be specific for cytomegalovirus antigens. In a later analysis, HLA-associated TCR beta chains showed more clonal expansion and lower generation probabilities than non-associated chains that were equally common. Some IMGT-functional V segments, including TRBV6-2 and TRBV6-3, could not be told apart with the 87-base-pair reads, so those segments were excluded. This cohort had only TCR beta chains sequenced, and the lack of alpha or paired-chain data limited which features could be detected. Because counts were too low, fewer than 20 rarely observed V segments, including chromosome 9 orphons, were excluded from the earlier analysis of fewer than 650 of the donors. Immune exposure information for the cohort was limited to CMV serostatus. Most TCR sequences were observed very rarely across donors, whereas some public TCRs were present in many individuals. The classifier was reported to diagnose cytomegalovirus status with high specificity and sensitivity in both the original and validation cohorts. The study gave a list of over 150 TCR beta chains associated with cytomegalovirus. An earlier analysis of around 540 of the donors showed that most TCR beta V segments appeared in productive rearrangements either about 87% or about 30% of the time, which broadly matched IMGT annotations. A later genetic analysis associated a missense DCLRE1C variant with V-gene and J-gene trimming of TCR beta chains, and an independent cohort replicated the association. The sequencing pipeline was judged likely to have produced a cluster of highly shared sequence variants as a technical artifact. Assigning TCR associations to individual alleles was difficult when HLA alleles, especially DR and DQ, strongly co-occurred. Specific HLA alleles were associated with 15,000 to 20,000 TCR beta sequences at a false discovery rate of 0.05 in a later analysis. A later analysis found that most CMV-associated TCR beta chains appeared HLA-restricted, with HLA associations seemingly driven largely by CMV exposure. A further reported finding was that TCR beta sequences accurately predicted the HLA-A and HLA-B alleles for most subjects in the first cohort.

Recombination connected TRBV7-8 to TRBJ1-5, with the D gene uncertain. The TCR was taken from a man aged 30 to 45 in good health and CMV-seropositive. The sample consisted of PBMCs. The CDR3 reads CASMERASGNQPQHF. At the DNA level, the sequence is TGTGCCAGCATGGAGAGGGCTAGCGGCAATCAGCCCCAGCATTTT.